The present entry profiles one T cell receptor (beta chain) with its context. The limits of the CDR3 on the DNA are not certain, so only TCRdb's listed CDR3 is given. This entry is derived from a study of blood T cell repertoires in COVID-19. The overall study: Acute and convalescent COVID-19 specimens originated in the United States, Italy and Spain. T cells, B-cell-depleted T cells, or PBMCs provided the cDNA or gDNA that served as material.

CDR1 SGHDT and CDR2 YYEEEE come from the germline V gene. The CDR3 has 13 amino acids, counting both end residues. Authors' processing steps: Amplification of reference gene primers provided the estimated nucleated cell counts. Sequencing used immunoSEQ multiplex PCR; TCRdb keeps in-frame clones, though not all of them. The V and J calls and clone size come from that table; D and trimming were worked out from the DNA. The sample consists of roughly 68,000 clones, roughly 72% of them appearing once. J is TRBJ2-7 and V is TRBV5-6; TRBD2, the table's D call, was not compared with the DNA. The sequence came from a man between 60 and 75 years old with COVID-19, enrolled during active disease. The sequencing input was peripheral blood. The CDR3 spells CASSFGSGYEQYF.